This T cell receptor (beta chain) was obtained from a study of blood T cell repertoires in COVID-19. Across the study: Spain, Italy and the United States supplied samples that represented acute and convalescent COVID-19.

This table comes from immunoSEQ multiplex PCR, and its TCRdb copy is limited to in-frame clones, with some not included. The table shows about 230,000 clones, with about 91% occurring only once. V trimming: 4 bases; J trimming: 8 bases; junction bases outside the gene matches: 9. Germline CDR1 reads MNHEY; CDR2 reads SVGAGI. The CDR3 is 15 residues long. The source is a woman in her 40s with acute COVID-19. The chain employs TRBV6-5 and TRBJ1-2, with 11 bases matching TRBD1. The source material was PBMCs or T cells enriched from blood (not recorded which). CDR3 coding DNA: TGTGCCAGCAGTTCCCCCGGACAGGGGGCAGGAGGCTACACCTTC. It yields the protein CASSSPGQGAGGYTF.